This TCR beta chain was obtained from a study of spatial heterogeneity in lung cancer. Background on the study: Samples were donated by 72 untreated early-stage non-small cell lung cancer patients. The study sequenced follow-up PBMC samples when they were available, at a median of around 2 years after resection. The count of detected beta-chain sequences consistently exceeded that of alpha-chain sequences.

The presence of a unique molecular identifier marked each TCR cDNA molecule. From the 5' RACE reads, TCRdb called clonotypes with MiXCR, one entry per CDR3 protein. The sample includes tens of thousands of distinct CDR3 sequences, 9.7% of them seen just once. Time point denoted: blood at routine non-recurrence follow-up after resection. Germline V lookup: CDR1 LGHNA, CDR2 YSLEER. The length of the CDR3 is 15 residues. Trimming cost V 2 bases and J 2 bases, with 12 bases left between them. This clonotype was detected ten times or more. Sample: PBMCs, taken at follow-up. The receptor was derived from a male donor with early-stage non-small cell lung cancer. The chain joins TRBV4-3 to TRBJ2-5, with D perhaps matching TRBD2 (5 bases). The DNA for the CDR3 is TGCGCCAGCAGCCAACTGACTACAACTCAAGAGACCCAGTACTTC. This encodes CASSQLTTTQETQYF.